This entry lists 23 T cell receptor beta chains sequenced from one sample in a study of siplizumab effects on memory and regulatory T cells. TCRdb's copy holds only in-frame clones and misses some; the assay was immunoSEQ multiplex PCR. Of over 65,000 clones listed, roughly 94% are singletons. The sequenced material came from CD8+ T cells sorted from blood. These receptors were taken from a human donor in good health.

The chain combines TRBV2 with TRBJ2-7; 9 bases line up with TRBD2. Trimming removed 5 bases from V and 4 bases from J; junction bases left unmatched: 9. Germline CDR1 reads SNHLY; CDR2 reads FYNNEI. The CDR3 has 15 amino acids. In nucleotides, the CDR3 is TGTGCCAGCAGTCCTTCAGGCGGGAGGGTATACGAGCAGTACTTC. Translation: CASSPSGGRVYEQYF.

The V and J genes are TRBV29-1 and TRBJ2-1; TRBD2 matches 10 bases. The CDR3 spans 15 residues. CDR1 is SQVTM, CDR2 ANQGSEA, per germline. Trimming cost V 0 bases and J 5 bases; bases outside gene matches: 4. For the CDR3, the DNA is TGCAGCGTTGAAGATGAACTAGCGGGACACAATGAGCAGTTCTTC. Residues: CSVEDELAGHNEQFF.

This sequence joins TRBV7-3 and TRBJ2-3; D gene ambiguous. Trimming took 4 bases from V and 1 from J, leaving 12 bases between them. Germline CDR1 and CDR2: SGHTA and FQGTGA. The CDR3 has 15 residues. DNA of the CDR3: TGTGCCAGCAGCTCCGGACGGTGGGGCACAGATACGCAGTATTTT. It yields the protein CASSSGRWGTDTQYF. Drawing the rest from reference TRBV7-3 and TRBJ2-3, the complete variable domain is GAGVSQTPSNKVTEKGKYVELRCDPISGHTALYWYRQSLGQGPEFLIYFQGTGAADDSGLPNDRFFAVRPEGSVSTLKIQRTERGDSAVYLCASSSGRWGTDTQYFGPGTRLTVL.

J is TRBJ2-2 and V is TRBV4-1; no clear D. This CDR3 region has 14 residues. V was pared by 1 base and J by 1 base, with 4 bases between. CDR1 and CDR2 (germline): MGHRA, YSYEKL. As DNA, the CDR3 is TGCGCCAGCAGCCAAGTTCAGAACACCGGGGAGCTGTTTTTT. Translated: CASSQVQNTGELFF.

V usage is TRBV27 and J usage is TRBJ2-5, with D possibly being TRBD1 (6 bases). Per germline, CDR1 MNHEY and CDR2 SMNVEV (reference sequence). The ends were cut back, 6 bases at V and 1 base at J, with 12 bases in the middle. This CDR3 is built from 14 residues. CDR3 DNA sequence: TGTGCCAGCAGCTTAGGACAGATCCAAGAGACCCAGTACTTC. Translated: CASSLGQIQETQYF.

This clone was detected only once. This chain joins TRBV13 and TRBJ2-7; 7 nucleotides align to TRBD2. Germline loops: CDR1 PRHDT, CDR2 FYEKMQ (reference sequence). This CDR3 region has 15 residues. Trimming at V came to 0 bases and at J to 4 bases, leaving 6 bases not matched to a gene. The CDR3 DNA is TGTGCCAGCAGCTTAGGTGGGGGGGGGAGGTACGAGCAGTACTTC. Protein: CASSLGGGGRYEQYF.

This chain links TRBV10-1 with TRBJ2-3; tentatively, D is TRBD2 (6 bases). Germline lookup yields CDR1 WNHNN and CDR2 SYGVQD (reference sequence). The CDR3 runs 15 residues. V gave up 3 bases and J gave up 2 bases, with 12 bases separating them. CDR3 DNA: TGCGCCAGCAGTGAAATAGCGGAATACACAGATACGCAGTATTTT. This gives the protein CASSEIAEYTDTQYF.

V usage is TRBV11-2 and J usage is TRBJ1-2; no clear D gene. Trimming removed 1 base from V and 8 bases from J, with 17 bases in between. Germline V CDR1 and CDR2: SGHAT, FQNNGV. The CDR3 extends over 15 amino acids. CDR3 nucleotide sequence: TGTGCCAGCAGCTTAGTAGTGGACGCCCGTGGAGGCTACACCTTC. It codes for CASSLVVDARGGYTF. Variable domain in full (rest from reference TRBV11-2 and TRBJ1-2): EAGVAQSPRYKIIEKRQSVAFWCNPISGHATLYWYQQILGQGPKLLIQFQNNGVVDDSQLPKDRFSAERLKGVDSTLKIQPAKLEDSAVYLCASSLVVDARGGYTFGSGTRLTVV.

V and J are TRBV7-9 and TRBJ2-2; D not resolved. The germline V gene encodes CDR1 SEHNR and CDR2 FQNEAQ (reference sequence). Trimming took off 3 bases at V and 6 bases at J, with 5 bases between the two ends. The CDR3 is 12 residues long. This CDR3 is CASSFVAGELFF. The DNA for the CDR3 is TGTGCCAGCAGCTTCGTTGCCGGGGAGCTGTTTTTT.

The chain uses TRBV27 and TRBJ2-7; D may correspond to TRBD1 or TRBD2 (5 bases each). Germline V CDR1 and CDR2: MNHEY, SMNVEV (reference sequence). The CDR3 runs 14 residues. Trimming stripped 5 bases from V and 3 bases from J, with 14 bases between. The CDR3 bases are TGTGCCAGCAGTCCACTGCGTGGGGGCTACGAGCAGTACTTC. It codes for CASSPLRGGYEQYF.

The chain is built from TRBV7-9 and TRBJ2-2; D remains ambiguous. Germline V CDR1 and CDR2: SEHNR, FQNEAQ (reference sequence). With 2 bases removed from V and 7 bases from J, the gap between germline ends came to 8 bases. The CDR3 extends over 13 amino acids. CDR3 in DNA: TGTGCCAGCAGCTTAATGGGTGGCGGGGAGCTGTTTTTT. This gives the protein CASSLMGGGELFF.

The chain couples TRBV5-1 to TRBJ2-7; 9 nucleotides line up with TRBD1. Germline CDR1 reads SGHRS; CDR2 reads YFSETQ. CDR3 length: 14 residues. With V trimmed by 3 bases and J by 2 bases, 3 bases remained unmatched. DNA of the CDR3: TGCGCCAGCAGCTGGGGGACAGGGCCCTACGAGCAGTACTTC. Amino acid sequence: CASSWGTGPYEQYF. Using reference TRBV5-1 and TRBJ2-7 for the parts outside the CDR3, the full variable domain is KAGVTQTPRYLIKTRGQQVTLSCSPISGHRSVSWYQQTPGQGLQFLFEYFSETQRNKGNFPGRFSGRQFSNSRSEMNVSTLELGDSALYLCASSWGTGPYEQYFGPGTRLTVT.

The V call is TRBV15, the J call TRBJ1-4; maybe TRBD1 (6 bases). V gave up 1 base and J gave up 5 bases, with 11 bases separating them. This CDR3 contains 15 residues. The germline CDR1 and CDR2 sequences are LNHNV and YYDKDF (reference sequence). CDR3 amino acids: CATSRAGTKNEKLFF. The CDR3 region has the DNA TGTGCCACCAGCAGAGCCGGGACAAAGAATGAAAAACTGTTTTTT.

V usage is TRBV6-5 and J usage is TRBJ1-2, with D possibly matching TRBD1 (6 bases). CDR1 MNHEY and CDR2 SVGAGI come from the germline V gene. The CDR3 runs to 13 residues. The V end was cut by 2 bases, the J end by 6 bases, with 10 bases between. The CDR3, as DNA: TGTGCCAGCAGTTACGCGGCAGGGGATGGCTACACCTTC. Protein product: CASSYAAGDGYTF.

This chain uses TRBV29-1 with TRBJ2-7, with D possibly TRBD1 on 7 matching bases. The CDR3 spans 13 residues. Trimming stripped 7 bases from V and 4 bases from J, with 17 bases between. Germline CDR1 SQVTM, CDR2 ANQGSEA. For the CDR3, the DNA is TGCAGCGCGTCGGAGGGGGCGGGTTACGAGCAGTACTTC. Its translation is CSASEGAGYEQYF.

The rearrangement joins TRBV4-1 to TRBJ2-1, with 8 bases aligning to TRBD2. V shed 3 bases and J 6 bases; nucleotides not matched to a gene: 10. CDR3 length: 16 amino acids. Germline values: CDR1 MGHRA, CDR2 YSYEKL. The CDR3 bases are TGCGCCAGCAGCCAGTTAGCGGGAACGGACGGCAATGAGCAGTTCTTC. The encoded protein is CASSQLAGTDGNEQFF.

The chain recombines TRBV6-1 with TRBJ2-7; the D gene is possibly TRBD2 (7 bases). In germline, CDR1 is MNHNS, CDR2 SASEGT. The CDR3 consists of 14 residues. Trimming pared 8 bases from V and 7 bases from J, leaving 21 bases between. The CDR3 DNA follows: TGTGCCAGCCCTGAGGGGGGGGTTCTGGGAGAGCAGTACTTC. It encodes CASPEGGVLGEQYF.

This clone was counted a single time. The chain combines TRBV9 with TRBJ2-7, with D perhaps given as TRBD1 or TRBD2 (5 bases each). In germline, CDR1 is SGDLS, CDR2 YYNGEE. Deletions cut 0 bases from V and 6 bases from J, with 22 bases between. The CDR3 loop spans 17 amino acids. In DNA, the CDR3 is TGTGCCAGCAGCGTAGGCGTGGAGGCAGGGTCGCGTCTCGAGCAGTACTTC. Translation gives CASSVGVEAGSRLEQYF.

CDR3 coding DNA: TGCGCCAGCAGCCAAGCCGTTTTTAGGGACAGGGTGGACGAGCAGTTCTTC. This gives the protein CASSQAVFRDRVDEQFF. The rearrangement joins TRBV4-1 to TRBJ2-1; TRBD1 matches 9 bases. Trimming took 1 base from V and 10 from J; bases not matched to a gene: 14. Germline CDR1 is MGHRA and CDR2 is YSYEKL. This CDR3 is 17 amino acids long.

This chain uses TRBV4-2 with TRBJ2-7; TRBD1 agrees at 7 bases. The CDR3 consists of 17 residues. V lost 1 base and J lost 3; bases outside the gene matches: 12. Germline CDR1 and CDR2: LGHNA and YNFKEQ. CDR3 residues: CASSQGESGQPFYEQYF. The CDR3 DNA sequence: TGTGCCAGCAGCCAAGGAGAGTCGGGACAGCCGTTCTACGAGCAGTACTTC.

The V gene is TRBV7-8, the J gene TRBJ2-3; the D is unclear. Trimming stripped 1 base from V and 2 bases from J, with 4 bases between. CDR3 size: 13 residues. CDR1 SGHVS and CDR2 FQNEAQ come from the germline V gene. CDR3 amino acids: CASSLGVTDTQYF. For the CDR3, the DNA is TGTGCCAGCAGCTTAGGGGTCACAGATACGCAGTATTTT.

The chain carries TRBV9 and TRBJ2-1; weak D call: TRBD1 (5 bases). The CDR3 has 15 residues. V gave up 1 base and J gave up 3 bases, with 11 bases separating them. CDR1 is SGDLS and CDR2 is YYNGEE in the germline V gene. CDR3: CASSVIQGLYNEQFF. CDR3 coding DNA: TGTGCCAGCAGCGTAATTCAGGGCCTCTACAATGAGCAGTTCTTC.

The CDR3 sequence: CASSVVGGSMETQYF. As DNA, the CDR3 is TGTGCCAGCAGCGTAGTCGGCGGGAGTATGGAGACCCAGTACTTC. V is TRBV9 and J is TRBJ2-5, with 7 positions matching TRBD2. The trim removed 0 bases at V and 5 bases at J, leaving 7 bases unmatched. Germline V lookup: CDR1 SGDLS, CDR2 YYNGEE. This CDR3 has 15 residues.